The T cell receptor (beta chain) described here comes from a study of blood T cell repertoires in COVID-19. The CDR3 spans 16 residues. V lost 3 bases and J lost 5; bases outside the gene matches: 10. Per the germline V gene, CDR1 is SGDLS and CDR2 is YYNGEE. TCRdb keeps only in-frame clones here, not all; method: immunoSEQ multiplex PCR. The table lists just over 300,000 clones, around nine tenths of them singletons. Patients of the Seattle cohort, enrolled during active infection, were followed longitudinally. Input material: peripheral blood. The sequence came from a woman aged 30 to 39 with COVID-19, enrolled during active disease. The chain links TRBV9 to TRBJ1-5; 8 bases align to TRBD1. This chain's CDR3 is CASSADAGGEDQPQHF. The CDR3 DNA follows: TGTGCCAGCAGCGCCGACGCAGGGGGCGAGGATCAGCCCCAGCATTTT.